This T cell receptor beta chain comes out of a study of blood T cell repertoires in COVID-19. In the study overall: COVID-19 samples, acute and convalescent, were from the United States, Italy and Spain. Sources were T cells, B-cell-depleted T cells, or PBMCs; the material itself was cDNA or gDNA.

The V gene's germline CDR1 is MNHEY and CDR2 SVGAGI. V was trimmed by 0 bases and J by 7 bases, leaving 15 bases between them. There are 15 residues in the CDR3. As handled by the study authors: Researchers report that nucleated cell counts were estimated from reference gene primer amplification. Profiled with immunoSEQ multiplex PCR; TCRdb holds only in-frame clones, not every one. V, J and clone size derive from that table, while D and trimming were established from the DNA sequence. The table has 300,000 to 350,000 clones, around nine tenths seen once; the top ten hold under 3.5%. The sample was peripheral blood. The chain recombines TRBV6-5 with TRBJ1-2; possible D gene TRBD1, 6 bases. The receptor comes from a woman aged 18-29 years who had recovered from COVID-19. The CDR3 region is CASSYSNAGELGYTF. In DNA form, the CDR3 reads TGTGCCAGCAGTTACTCGAACGCAGGGGAACTTGGCTACACCTTC.